This T cell receptor (beta chain) was sequenced in a study of cytomegalovirus exposure and HLA in healthy donors. 60 Vbeta and 13 Jbeta primers were used in PCR. Measured with immunoSEQ multiplex PCR; TCRdb has only the in-frame clones, and not every one. The repertoire holds 74,000 or so clones, with around three quarters as singletons. CDR3 length equals 16 residues. CDR1 SEHNR and CDR2 FQNEAQ come from the germline V gene (reference sequence). Regarding this clone: Its target is not known. Germline and junction disagree at one end, which may indicate a read error.

Study-wide findings and caveats: A previous analysis found most TCR beta V segments productive roughly 87% or roughly 30% of the time. Later analysis identified about 15,000 TCR beta sequences associated with HLA alleles, using a false discovery rate threshold of 0.05. A later analysis linked a missense DCLRE1C variant to TCR beta V- and J-gene trimming.

The source material was PBMCs. The V gene is TRBV7-9, the J gene TRBJ1-5; no reliable D call. This sequence was found in a woman aged 40 to 49 in good health and CMV-seropositive. CDR3 loop: CSSSPTSTGSSQPQHF. The CDR3 nucleotides read TGTTCCAGCAGCCCCACCTCGACTGGGAGCAGCCAGCCCCAGCATTTT.